The next 2 T cell receptor beta chains were all read from a single sample in a study of Ad26.COV2.S vaccination and SARS-CoV-2 variants. Treatment specified: roughly 19 received Ad26.COV2.S at low or high dose, single or two shots; 5 received placebo; per-sample allocation not given. It was on day 63 after the first vaccine or placebo injection that samples were taken. Using immunoSEQ multiplex PCR, the repertoire was profiled, and TCRdb retains in-frame clones only, with some absent. Of 250,000 to 300,000 clones in the sample, about 89% are singletons; the top ten hold around 3%. Sequenced here: peripheral blood, sampled in a trial of Ad26.COV2.S vaccine versus placebo. All receptors come from a person aged 18-60 years who received the Ad26.COV2.S COVID-19 vaccine or a placebo.

This chain joins TRBV7-9 and TRBJ2-5; a weak D match, TRBD2 (5 bases). CDR3 length: 15 amino acids. CDR1 and CDR2 (germline): SEHNR, FQNEAQ (reference sequence). Trimming left V 2 bases short and J 7 bases short, with 17 bases between. CDR3 region: CASSLFLGDSGTQYF. CDR3 nucleotide sequence: TGTGCCAGCAGCTTATTCCTCGGGGATTCGGGGACCCAGTACTTC.

Concerning this clone itself: This same CDR3 is encoded by further DNA sequences in the sample. This chain links TRBV3-1 (or the pseudogene TRBV3-2) with TRBJ2-7; TRBD2 aligns across 7 bases. Germline loops: CDR1 LGHDT, CDR2 YNNKEL (reference sequence). This CDR3 contains 13 residues. Trimming took 4 bases from V and 4 from J; bases not matched to a gene: 4. The CDR3 DNA sequence: TGTGCCAGCAGCCGGACTAGTTTTTACGAGCAGTACTTC. Translated: CASSRTSFYEQYF.